This entry concerns a single T cell receptor beta chain. This clonotype has a handful of counts. Its antigen is still unknown. Within one base of it there is no much larger clone, and no base qualities were kept. These data originate in a study of T-cell reconstitution after alpha-beta-depleted transplantation in children (dated by TCRdb to between 2015 and 2016). General notes on the study: T-cell immune reconstitution after TCRalphabeta/CD19-depleted allogeneic hematopoietic cell transplantation in children was quantitatively tracked in the study by means of TCR repertoire profiling.

V ends up 5 bases short and J 0 bases short, with an unmatched junction base count of 11. Sequences SGHRS (CDR1) and YFSETQ (CDR2) are obtained from the germline V gene. The CDR3 runs 18 amino acids, cysteine and phenylalanine included. The DNA shown is the 54-base CDR3, in frame from base 1. The library was prepared using PCR. Sequencer: Illumina HiSeq 2500. TCR library preparation used molecular barcoding, with unique molecular identifiers applied to normalize quantification of the TCRbeta repertoire. The public reads were reanalyzed by TCRdb: fastp trimming at Q25, MiXCR alignment, in-frame beta chains only. Under each unique CDR3 protein, matching rows form one entry showing the most common genes and DNA. The sample table contains some 350,000 distinct CDR3 sequences; only one count was recorded for about 9.4% of them. The top ten hold 2% to 2.5% of the sample.

Specimen: PBMCs from the stem cell graft donor, collected from the stem cell graft. This chain is built from TRBV5-1 and TRBJ2-6, with 7 bases aligning to TRBD2. This receptor was obtained from a human donor who donated a stem cell graft to a child with acute lymphoblastic leukemia. The CDR3 has the sequence CASSYGVAGSSGANVLTF. The base sequence is TGCGCCAGCAGTTACGGGGTAGCGGGTTCCTCTGGGGCCAACGTCCTGACTTTC.